The following is a T cell receptor beta chain sequence with its context. Trimming stripped 11 bases from V and 1 base from J, with 14 bases between. The length of the CDR3 is 14 residues. Germline V gene sequence: CDR1 ENHRY, CDR2 SYGVKD. This sample stems from a study of blood T cell repertoires in COVID-19. Clones were read by immunoSEQ multiplex PCR, and TCRdb kept only the in-frame ones, dropping some. The table shows about 330,000 clones, with 80% to 90% occurring only once. This chain connects TRBV10-3 to TRBJ2-2, with D possibly TRBD2 on 5 matching bases. What was sequenced was PBMCs or T cells enriched from blood (not recorded which). The sequence came from a man aged 25 to 40 who had recovered from COVID-19. CDR3 DNA sequence: TGTGCCGCCGTCCCGGAGGAGAACACCGGGGAGCTGTTTTTT. Encoded protein: CAAVPEENTGELFF.